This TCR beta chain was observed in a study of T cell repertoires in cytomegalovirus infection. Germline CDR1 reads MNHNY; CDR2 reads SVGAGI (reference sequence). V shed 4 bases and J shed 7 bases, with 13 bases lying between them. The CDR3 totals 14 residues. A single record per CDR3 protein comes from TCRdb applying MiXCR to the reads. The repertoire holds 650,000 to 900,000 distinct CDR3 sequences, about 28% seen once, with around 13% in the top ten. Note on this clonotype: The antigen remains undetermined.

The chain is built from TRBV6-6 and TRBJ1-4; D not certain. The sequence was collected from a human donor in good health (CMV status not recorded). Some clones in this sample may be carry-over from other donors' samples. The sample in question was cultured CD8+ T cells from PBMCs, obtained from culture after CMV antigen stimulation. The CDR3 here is CASSSGNRVEKLFF. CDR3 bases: TGTGCCAGCAGTTCGGGAAATCGGGTTGAAAAACTGTTTTTT.